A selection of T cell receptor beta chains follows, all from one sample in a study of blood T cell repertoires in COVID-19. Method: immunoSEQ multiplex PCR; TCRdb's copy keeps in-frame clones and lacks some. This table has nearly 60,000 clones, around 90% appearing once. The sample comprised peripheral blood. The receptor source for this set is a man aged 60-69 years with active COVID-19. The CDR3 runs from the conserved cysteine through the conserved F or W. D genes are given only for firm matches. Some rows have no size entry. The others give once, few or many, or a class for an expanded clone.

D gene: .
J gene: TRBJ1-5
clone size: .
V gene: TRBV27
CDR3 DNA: TGTGCCAGCAACTTCGGGGGGGTTACCCAGCCCCAGCATTTT
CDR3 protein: CASNFGGVTQPQHF

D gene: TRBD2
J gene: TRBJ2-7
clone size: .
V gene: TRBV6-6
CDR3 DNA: TGTGCCAGCAGTTGGGTCTTAGGGGACTACTCCTACGAGCAGTACTTC
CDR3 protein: CASSWVLGDYSYEQYF

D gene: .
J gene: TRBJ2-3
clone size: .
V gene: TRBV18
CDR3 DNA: TGTGCCAGCGCAAGCGAGTTCACAGATACGCAGTATTTT
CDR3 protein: CASASEFTDTQYF

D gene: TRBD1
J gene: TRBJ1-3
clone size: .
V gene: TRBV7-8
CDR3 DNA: TGTGCCAGCAGCCCCCGACAGGGGCCGCGTTCTGGAAACACCATATATTTT
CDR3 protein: CASSPRQGPRSGNTIYF

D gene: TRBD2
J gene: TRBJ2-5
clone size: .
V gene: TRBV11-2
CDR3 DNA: TGTGCCAGCAGCTTAGTAGGACTAGCGGGGGTAGTGGAGACCCAGTACTTC
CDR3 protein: CASSLVGLAGVVETQYF

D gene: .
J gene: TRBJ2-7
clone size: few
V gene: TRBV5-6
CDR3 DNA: TGTGCCAGCAGCTTGGCAGGGTATAACTCCTACGAGCAGTACTTC
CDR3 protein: CASSLAGYNSYEQYF

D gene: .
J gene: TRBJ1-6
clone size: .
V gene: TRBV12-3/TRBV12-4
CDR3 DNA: TGTGCCAGCAGTTTGGGGGAGGGATCACCCCTCCACTTT
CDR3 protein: CASSLGEGSPLHF

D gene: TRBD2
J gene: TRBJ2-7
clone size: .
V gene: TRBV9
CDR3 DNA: TGTGCCAGCAGCGCCGCTAGCGGGAGTTCCTACGAGCAGTACTTC
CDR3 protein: CASSAASGSSYEQYF

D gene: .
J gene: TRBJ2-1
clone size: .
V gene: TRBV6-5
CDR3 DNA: TGTGCCAGCAGACCCCCGGGGACAGAGCAGTTCTTC
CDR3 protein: CASRPPGTEQFF

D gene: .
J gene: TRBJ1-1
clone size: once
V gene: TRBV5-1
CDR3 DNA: TGCGCCAGCAGCTTGGGGCAGGGCGTCGGATGGGCTGAAGCTTTCTTT
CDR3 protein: CASSLGQGVGWAEAFF

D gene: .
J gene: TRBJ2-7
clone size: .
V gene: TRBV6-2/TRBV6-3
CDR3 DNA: TGTGCCAGCAGTCCCGGACTGTTCTCCTACGAGCAGTACTTC
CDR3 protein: CASSPGLFSYEQYF

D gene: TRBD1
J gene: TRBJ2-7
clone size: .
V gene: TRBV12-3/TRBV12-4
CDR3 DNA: TGTGCCAGCAGTTGGGACAGCCTCTACGAGCAGTACTTC
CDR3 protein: CASSWDSLYEQYF

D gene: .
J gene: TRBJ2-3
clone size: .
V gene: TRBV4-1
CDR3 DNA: TGCGCCAGCAGCCAAGAGTCATGGGGGGGCGGGACAGATACGCAGTATTTT
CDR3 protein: CASSQESWGGGTDTQYF

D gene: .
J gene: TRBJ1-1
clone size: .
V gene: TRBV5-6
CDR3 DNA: TGTGCCAGCAGCCCGACAGTCATGAACACTGAAGCTTTCTTT
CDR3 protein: CASSPTVMNTEAFF

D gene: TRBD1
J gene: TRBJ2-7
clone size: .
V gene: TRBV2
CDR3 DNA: TGTGCCAGCAGCTTCAGAGGGACAGGATTCTACGAGCAGTACTTC
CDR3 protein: CASSFRGTGFYEQYF

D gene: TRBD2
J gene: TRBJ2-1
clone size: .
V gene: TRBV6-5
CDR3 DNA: TGTGCCAGCAGTTTCCTAGCGGGGGGTCTCAATGAGCAGTTCTTC
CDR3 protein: CASSFLAGGLNEQFF

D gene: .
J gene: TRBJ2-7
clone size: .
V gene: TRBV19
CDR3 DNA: TGTGCCAGTAGTAGGTCCTCCGGTGCATCCTACGAGCAGTACTTC
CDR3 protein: CASSRSSGASYEQYF

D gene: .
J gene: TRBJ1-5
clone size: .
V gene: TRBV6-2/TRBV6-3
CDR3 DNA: TGTGCCAGCAGTTACTCCGACGGGGGAGATCAGCCCCAGCATTTT
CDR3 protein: CASSYSDGGDQPQHF

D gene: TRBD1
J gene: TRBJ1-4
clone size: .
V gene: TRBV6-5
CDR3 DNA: TGTGCCAGCAGTACTCGACAGGGGGGTAATGAAAAACTGTTTTTT
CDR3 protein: CASSTRQGGNEKLFF

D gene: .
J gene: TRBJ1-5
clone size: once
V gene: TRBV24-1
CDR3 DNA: TGTGCCACCAGTGATTCCAGACCGGGGGGCAATCAGCCCCAGCATTTT
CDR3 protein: CATSDSRPGGNQPQHF

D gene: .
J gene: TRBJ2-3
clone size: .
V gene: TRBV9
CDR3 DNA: TGTGCCAGCAGCGTAGGCAGTAGCGGTACAGATACGCAGTATTTT
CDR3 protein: CASSVGSSGTDTQYF

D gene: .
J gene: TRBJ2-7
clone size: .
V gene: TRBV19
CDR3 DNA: TGTGCCAGTAGTATTGATGGACACCATTCCTACGAGCAGTACTTC
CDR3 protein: CASSIDGHHSYEQYF

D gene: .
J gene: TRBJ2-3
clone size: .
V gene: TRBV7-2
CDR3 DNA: TGTGCCAGCAGCTCGTACAAAGTCACAGATACGCAGTATTTT
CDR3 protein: CASSSYKVTDTQYF

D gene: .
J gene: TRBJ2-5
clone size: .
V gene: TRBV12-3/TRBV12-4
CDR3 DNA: TGTGCCAGCACCTCCGGAGGGACCCAGTACTTC
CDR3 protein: CASTSGGTQYF

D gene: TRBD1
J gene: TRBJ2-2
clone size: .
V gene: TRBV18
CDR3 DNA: TGTGCCAGCTCACCCATCGGACAGGGGTTCTACACCGGGGAGCTGTTTTTT
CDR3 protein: CASSPIGQGFYTGELFF

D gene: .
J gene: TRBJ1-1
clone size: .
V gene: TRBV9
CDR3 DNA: TGTGCCAGCAGCAAATCGACAGGTGAAGCTTTCTTT
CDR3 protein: CASSKSTGEAFF

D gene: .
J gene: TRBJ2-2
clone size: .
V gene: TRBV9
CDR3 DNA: TGTGCCAGCAGCGTAGCTCTCGGACAACCTAACACCGGGGAGCTGTTTTTT
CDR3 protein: CASSVALGQPNTGELFF

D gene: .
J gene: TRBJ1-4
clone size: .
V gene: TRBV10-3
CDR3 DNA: TGTGCCATCAGTGAGTCGACGGGTAAAAAACTGTTTTTT
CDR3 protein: CAISESTGKKLFF

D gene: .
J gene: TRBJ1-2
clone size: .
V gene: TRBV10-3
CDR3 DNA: TGTGCCATCAGTGAGTCTTCGGGAATAGGCTATGGCTACACCTTC
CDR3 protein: CAISESSGIGYGYTF

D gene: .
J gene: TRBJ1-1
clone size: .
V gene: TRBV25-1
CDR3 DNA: TGTGCCACTCTAGGCCAGAGGAACCTGAACACTGAAGCTTTCTTT
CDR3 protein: CATLGQRNLNTEAFF

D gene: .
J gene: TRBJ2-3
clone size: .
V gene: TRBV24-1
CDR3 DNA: TGTGCCACCAGTGACGCTACTAGCCTTGGGGCAGATACGCAGTATTTT
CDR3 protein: CATSDATSLGADTQYF

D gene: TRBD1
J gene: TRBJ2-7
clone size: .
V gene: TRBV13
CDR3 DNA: TGTGCCAGCAGCTTAGGTGACAGGGAAGCTCACGAGCAGTACTTC
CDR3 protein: CASSLGDREAHEQYF

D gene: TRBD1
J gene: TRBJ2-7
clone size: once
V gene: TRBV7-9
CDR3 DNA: TGTGCCAGCAGCTACCCAGGGACAGGGGGCGAGCAGTACTTC
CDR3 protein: CASSYPGTGGEQYF

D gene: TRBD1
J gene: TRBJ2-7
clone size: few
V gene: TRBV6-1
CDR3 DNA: TGTGCCAGCAGTGCAGTCAGGGGGACGATAATCGGCTACGAGCAGTACTTC
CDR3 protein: CASSAVRGTIIGYEQYF

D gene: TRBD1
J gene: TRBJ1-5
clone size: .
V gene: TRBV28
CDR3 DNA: TGTGCCAGCAGTCCGGGACAGGGGGTAGTAAGTAGCAATCAGCCCCAGCATTTT
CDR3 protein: CASSPGQGVVSSNQPQHF

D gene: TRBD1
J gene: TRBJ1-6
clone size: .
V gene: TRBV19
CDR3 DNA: TGTGCCAGTAGTTCACCACAGGGGGCAAACAATTCACCCCTCCACTTT
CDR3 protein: CASSSPQGANNSPLHF

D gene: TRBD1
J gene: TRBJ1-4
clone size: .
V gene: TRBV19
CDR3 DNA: TGTGCCAGTAGTGTGGGACAGGGGATAGAAGATGAAAAACTGTTTTTT
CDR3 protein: CASSVGQGIEDEKLFF

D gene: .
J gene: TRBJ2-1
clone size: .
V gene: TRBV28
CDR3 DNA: TGTGCCAGCAGTTCCCCCGGGAATGAGCAGTTCTTC
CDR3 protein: CASSSPGNEQFF

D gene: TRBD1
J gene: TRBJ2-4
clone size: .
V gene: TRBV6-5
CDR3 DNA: TGTGCCAGCAGTTACGTCAGGACAGGGGTAAAAAACATTCAGTACTTC
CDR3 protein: CASSYVRTGVKNIQYF

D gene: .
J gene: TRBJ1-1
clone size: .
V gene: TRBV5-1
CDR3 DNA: TGCGCCAGCAGCCCCGGGTCGATTTCTGAAGCTTTCTTT
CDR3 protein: CASSPGSISEAFF

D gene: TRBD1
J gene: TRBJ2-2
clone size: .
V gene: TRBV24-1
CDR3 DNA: TGTGCCACCAGTGAGTCGGACAGGGGTATGGGGGAGCTGTTTTTT
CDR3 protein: CATSESDRGMGELFF

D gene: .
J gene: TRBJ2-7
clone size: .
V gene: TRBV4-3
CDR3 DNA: TGCGCCAGCAGCCAAGACGTAACGGTAAGCTCCTACGAGCAGTACTTC
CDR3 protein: CASSQDVTVSSYEQYF

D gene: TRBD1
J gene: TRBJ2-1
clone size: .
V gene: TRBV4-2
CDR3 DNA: TGTGCCAGCAGCCTGACCGGGACAGGGGGCAATGAGCAGTTCTTC
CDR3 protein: CASSLTGTGGNEQFF

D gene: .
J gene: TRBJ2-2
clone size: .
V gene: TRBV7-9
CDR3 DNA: TGTGCCAGCAGCTTAGGACAAACAACCGGGGAGCTGTTTTTT
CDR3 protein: CASSLGQTTGELFF

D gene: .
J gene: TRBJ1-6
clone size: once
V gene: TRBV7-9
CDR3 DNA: TGTGCCAGCAGCATAGGTAGCTCCTATAATTCACCCCTCCACTTT
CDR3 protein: CASSIGSSYNSPLHF

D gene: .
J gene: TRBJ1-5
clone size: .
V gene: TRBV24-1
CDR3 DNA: TGTGCCACCAAGGCTGGGGGGGACAATCAGCCCCAGCATTTT
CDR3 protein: CATKAGGDNQPQHF

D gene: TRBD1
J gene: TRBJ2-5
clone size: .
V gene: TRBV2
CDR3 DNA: TGTGCCAGCAACCTTGGGACAGGAGAGACCCAGTACTTC
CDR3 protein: CASNLGTGETQYF

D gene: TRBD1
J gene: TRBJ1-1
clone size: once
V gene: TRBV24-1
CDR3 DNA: TGTGCCACCAGTGATCCGACAGGGGGTAACACTGAAGCTTTCTTT
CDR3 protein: CATSDPTGGNTEAFF

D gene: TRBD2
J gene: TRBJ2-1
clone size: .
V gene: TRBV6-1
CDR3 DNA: TGTGCCAGCAGTGAACGGACCGGACTAGATATAGTTCATGAGCAGTTCTTC
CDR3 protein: CASSERTGLDIVHEQFF

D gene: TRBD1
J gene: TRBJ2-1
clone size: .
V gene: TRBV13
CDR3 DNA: TGTGCCAACAGCTTACATCTTAGCCCCTCGACAGGGTCCTACAATGAGCAGTTCTTC
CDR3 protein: CANSLHLSPSTGSYNEQFF

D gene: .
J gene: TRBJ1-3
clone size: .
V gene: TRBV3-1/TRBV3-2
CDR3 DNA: TGTGCCAGCAGCCAAGGAGGAGGGTCGGGAAACACCATATATTTT
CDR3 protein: CASSQGGGSGNTIYF